These 31 T cell receptor beta chains were all obtained from the same sample, sequenced in a study of blood T cell repertoires in COVID-19. Clones were sequenced by immunoSEQ multiplex PCR, and TCRdb holds only the in-frame ones, with some missing. The data contain 85,000 to 95,000 clones, 86% of them singletons. Sequencing was done on a sample of peripheral blood. The receptors were sampled from a human donor in a cohort sampled during active COVID-19.

V gene TRBV18 combines with J gene TRBJ1-1; possibly TRBD1 for D (5 bases). Per the germline V gene, CDR1 is KGHSH and CDR2 is LQKENI. CDR3 length: 16 residues. V was clipped by 2 bases and J by 0 bases, with 13 bases between them. CDR3 region: CASSPEAGLLNTEAFF. In DNA, the CDR3 is TGTGCCAGCTCACCAGAGGCAGGGTTACTGAACACTGAAGCTTTCTTT.

The gene calls are TRBV5-1 and TRBJ1-1, with D possibly TRBD1 on 5 matching bases. The ends were cut back, 0 bases at V and 4 bases at J, with 13 bases in the middle. Looked up from germline, CDR1 is SGHRS and CDR2 is YFSETQ. This CDR3 contains 15 residues. In nucleotides, the CDR3 is TGCGCCAGCAGCTTGGGTGCAGGGTCCACCACTGAAGCTTTCTTT. This codes for CASSLGAGSTTEAFF.

This chain links TRBV10-1 with TRBJ2-5; 9 nucleotides agree with TRBD2. Germline CDR1 is WNHNN and CDR2 is SYGVQD (reference sequence). CDR3 size: 17 residues. Losses at the gene ends were 9 bases for V and 3 bases for J; bases not matched to a gene: 17. This CDR3 reads CARKPAGGIKGEETQYF. The CDR3 DNA reads as TGCGCCAGAAAACCAGCGGGAGGAATAAAGGGTGAAGAGACCCAGTACTTC.

This rearrangement joins TRBV3-1 (or the pseudogene TRBV3-2) to TRBJ1-6, with D possibly being TRBD1 (5 bases). The CDR3 length is 14 residues. The V gene lost 4 bases and the J gene lost 7 bases, with 11 bases spanning the gap. The germline gives CDR1 LGHDT, CDR2 YNNKEL (reference sequence). The CDR3, as DNA: TGTGCCAGCAGCCCCAACAGGCACAATTCACCCCTCCACTTT. It codes for CASSPNRHNSPLHF.

The gene calls are TRBV6-2 or TRBV6-3 and TRBJ2-3, with D perhaps matching TRBD2 (5 bases). This CDR3 is 15 amino acids long. Trimming took 6 bases from V and 2 from J, leaving 15 bases between them. From germline, CDR1 is MNHEY and CDR2 SVGEGT. The CDR3 protein is CASSPFKRDTDTQYF. The CDR3 DNA is TGTGCCAGCAGCCCATTCAAGAGGGACACAGATACGCAGTATTTT.

This chain connects TRBV12-5 to TRBJ2-3, with a tentative D call TRBD2 (6 bases). The CDR3 sequence is 17 residues long. Trimming took 9 bases from V and 1 from J, leaving 23 bases between them. CDR1 is LGHNT, CDR2 FRNRAP, per germline. The CDR3 here is CASGEPGTHYGTDTQYF. DNA of the CDR3: TGTGCTAGCGGGGAACCCGGGACTCATTACGGCACAGATACGCAGTATTTT.

This rearrangement joins TRBV19 to TRBJ1-3, with 7 bases identical to TRBD1. Germline CDR1 LNHDA, CDR2 SQIVND (reference sequence). Trimming at V came to 3 bases and at J to 2 bases, leaving 1 base not matched to a gene. The CDR3 length is 14 residues. CDR3 amino acids: CASSIDRAGNTIYF. The CDR3 region has the DNA TGTGCCAGTAGTATCGACAGGGCTGGAAACACCATATATTTT.

This chain's CDR3 is CSASRSYYNEQFF. CDR3 in DNA: TGCAGTGCTAGTAGGAGTTACTACAATGAGCAGTTCTTC. The V gene is TRBV20-1, the J gene TRBJ2-1, with D hard to call. The germline V and J ends were trimmed by 3 bases and 3 bases, with 9 bases remaining between them. The CDR3 totals 13 residues. Germline V gene sequence: CDR1 DFQATT, CDR2 SNEGSKA (reference sequence).

The chain has TRBV5-6 and TRBJ1-1; D is uncertain. With 2 bases removed from V and 6 bases from J, the gap between germline ends came to 11 bases. The germline V gene encodes CDR1 SGHDT and CDR2 YYEEEE. CDR3 length: 13 residues. This CDR3 is CASSFSRIPEAFF. DNA of the CDR3: TGTGCCAGCAGCTTCTCGAGAATTCCTGAAGCTTTCTTT.

The V and J genes are TRBV6-5 and TRBJ2-1; 8 bases fit TRBD2. The V segment lost 2 bases and the J segment 5 bases; nucleotides outside the gene matches: 2. Germline loops: CDR1 MNHEY, CDR2 SVGAGI. The CDR3 loop spans 14 amino acids. CDR3: CASSYGSGDNEQFF. DNA for the CDR3: TGTGCCAGCAGTTACGGTAGCGGGGACAATGAGCAGTTCTTC.

The chain couples TRBV29-1 to TRBJ2-5, with 7 bases lining up with TRBD1. CDR1 and CDR2 from the germline V gene are SQVTM and ANQGSEA. The CDR3 runs 13 residues. With 7 bases clipped from V and 5 bases from J, the junction kept 10 bases outside the gene matches. This CDR3 is CSALGQRLETQYF. The DNA for the CDR3 is TGCAGCGCCCTGGGACAGCGCCTGGAGACCCAGTACTTC. Drawing the rest from reference TRBV29-1 and TRBJ2-5, the complete variable domain is SAVISQKPSRDICQRGTSLTIQCQVDSQVTMMFWYRQQPGQSLTLIATANQGSEATYESGFVIDKFPISRPNLTFSTLTVSNMSPEDSSIYLCSALGQRLETQYFGPGTRLLVL.

Regarding this clone: A far bigger clonotype differs at one base, so this is likely a read error. The chain joins TRBV5-8 to TRBJ2-3, with TRBD2 matching 11 bases. Germline lookup yields CDR1 SGHTS and CDR2 YDEGEE. V shed 3 bases, J shed 2 bases, and the junction held 2 bases outside the gene matches. The CDR3 spans 15 residues. The DNA for the CDR3 is TGTGCCAGCAGCTCGGGACTAGCGGACACAGATACGCAGTATTTT. Translation: CASSSGLADTDTQYF.

The rearrangement uses TRBV4-2 and TRBJ2-2; D perhaps matches TRBD2 (6 bases). V lost 3 bases and J lost 6, with 11 bases in between. CDR3 length: 14 amino acids. Germline loops: CDR1 LGHNA, CDR2 YNFKEQ. CDR3 amino acids: CASSQMGEAGELFF. CDR3 nucleotides: TGTGCCAGCAGCCAGATGGGGGAGGCCGGGGAGCTGTTTTTT.

V usage is TRBV28 and J usage is TRBJ1-2, with TRBD1 identical over 8 bases. CDR3 length: 14 residues. Germline trimming cut 2 bases from V and 6 bases from J; bases unmatched to any gene: 5. CDR1 and CDR2 from the germline V gene are MDHEN and SYDVKM. The CDR3 nucleotides read TGTGCCAGCAGTTTAGGGGACAGGCTGAATGGCTACACCTTC. This codes for CASSLGDRLNGYTF.

This chain uses TRBV5-8 with TRBJ2-3; no clear D gene. From germline, CDR1 is SGHTS and CDR2 YDEGEE. V was shortened by 2 bases and J by 4 bases, with 11 bases between the two germline ends. CDR3 size: 14 residues. CDR3 sequence reads: CASSFDSNADTQYF. In DNA, the CDR3 is TGTGCCAGCAGCTTCGATAGCAACGCAGATACGCAGTATTTT.

The V gene is TRBV7-8, the J gene TRBJ2-1; 7 bases align to TRBD1. CDR1 and CDR2 (germline): SGHVS, FQNEAQ. This CDR3 is 14 amino acids long. Trimming cost V 5 bases and J 4 bases; bases outside gene matches: 5. CDR3 in DNA: TGTGCCAGCAGCGGGACACAGGGGTACAATGAGCAGTTCTTC. It translates to CASSGTQGYNEQFF.

V and J are TRBV5-4 and TRBJ2-3; D is possibly TRBD1 (5 bases). Germline-derived CDR1 and CDR2 are SGHNT and YYREEE (reference sequence). V lost 4 bases to trimming and J lost 0 bases, with 12 bases between them. This CDR3 contains 15 residues. The CDR3 loop is CASSRQGSSTDTQYF. The CDR3 DNA is TGTGCCAGCAGCCGGCAGGGCAGTAGCACAGATACGCAGTATTTT.

The chain combines TRBV4-1 with TRBJ2-5; tentatively, D is TRBD2 (5 bases). The V end lost 2 bases, the J end lost 0 bases, and 13 bases lay between the germline ends. Looked up from germline, CDR1 is MGHRA and CDR2 is YSYEKL. This CDR3 is built from 16 residues. This CDR3 reads CASSQIAGMYQETQYF. The CDR3 coding sequence is TGCGCCAGCAGCCAAATAGCCGGGATGTACCAAGAGACCCAGTACTTC.

The V gene is TRBV18, the J gene TRBJ1-4; D gene ambiguous. Germline CDR1 reads KGHSH; CDR2 reads LQKENI. The CDR3 runs to 15 residues. V gave up 3 bases and J gave up 6 bases, with 14 bases separating them. This CDR3 reads CASSPTGSAHEKLFF. The CDR3 bases are TGTGCCAGCTCACCCACGGGAAGCGCACATGAAAAACTGTTTTTT.

J is TRBJ2-1 and V is TRBV5-1; 11 positions agree with TRBD2. V lost 4 bases and J lost 6; bases outside the gene matches: 9. Germline V gene sequence: CDR1 SGHRS, CDR2 YFSETQ. This CDR3 has 16 amino acids. CDR3 DNA: TGCGCCAGCAGCGACCAGGGGACTAGCGGCCTCAATGAGCAGTTCTTC. It is translated as CASSDQGTSGLNEQFF.

The chain has TRBV28 and TRBJ2-7, with 7 bases matching TRBD1. J was trimmed by 5 bases and V by 9 bases; bases with no gene match: 16. CDR3 length: 15 amino acids. Germline-derived CDR1 and CDR2 are MDHEN and SYDVKM. The DNA for the CDR3 is TGTGCCAGTTCTTCACCTCGGACAGGTCGGGACGAGCAGTACTTC. Translation gives CASSSPRTGRDEQYF.

The rearrangement links TRBV28 to TRBJ2-5; 8 bases agree with TRBD2. The CDR3 length is 14 residues. The V and J ends lost 5 bases and 6 bases, in that order; junction bases with no gene match: 8. Germline CDR1 is MDHEN and CDR2 is SYDVKM. The CDR3 nucleotides are TGTGCCAGCAGTCCAACCGGGACTAGGAAGACCCAGTACTTC. It yields the protein CASSPTGTRKTQYF.

This CDR3 is CASMTGKKTNEKLFF. CDR3 in DNA: TGTGCCAGCATGACAGGGAAGAAGACTAATGAAAAACTGTTTTTT. This chain connects TRBV28 to TRBJ1-4; TRBD1 matches at 7 bases. J gave up 2 bases and V 7 bases, and 7 bases lay outside the gene matches. The CDR3 runs to 15 residues. Germline V gene sequence: CDR1 MDHEN, CDR2 SYDVKM. Complete variable domain (other parts from reference TRBV28 and TRBJ1-4): DVKVTQSSRYLVKRTGEKVFLECVQDMDHENMFWYRQDPGLGLRLIYFSYDVKMKEKGDIPEGYSVSREKKERFSLILESASTNQTSMYLCASMTGKKTNEKLFFGSGTQLSVL.

The chain recombines TRBV27 with TRBJ2-1, with TRBD2 matching 8 bases. Losses at the gene ends were 4 bases for V and 5 bases for J; bases not matched to a gene: 10. Germline CDR1 reads MNHEY; CDR2 reads SMNVEV (reference sequence). There are 16 residues in the CDR3. CDR3 bases: TGTGCCAGCAGTTCACCTGTTTGGCGGGAGGACAATGAGCAGTTCTTC. It specifies CASSSPVWREDNEQFF.

This chain uses TRBV7-2 with TRBJ1-1; D not certain. CDR3 length: 13 residues. Germline CDR1 SGHTA, CDR2 FQGNSA. V lost 4 bases, J lost 1 base, and 7 bases lay in between. The CDR3 protein is CASSSEANTEAFF. CDR3 sequence (DNA): TGTGCCAGCAGCTCCGAGGCGAACACTGAAGCTTTCTTT.

The chain employs TRBV24-1 and TRBJ2-3, with 8 bases aligning to TRBD1. The J segment lost 1 base and the V segment lost 4 bases, leaving 3 bases of the junction unmatched. This CDR3 contains 15 residues. CDR1 and CDR2 (germline): KGHDR, SFDVKD. The CDR3 sequence is CATSEKTGGTDTQYF. CDR3 sequence (DNA): TGTGCCACCAGTGAAAAGACAGGGGGCACAGATACGCAGTATTTT.

A single count supports this clone. V usage is TRBV10-3 and J usage is TRBJ2-5, with 8 bases aligning to TRBD2. Germline CDR1 reads ENHRY; CDR2 reads SYGVKD. The CDR3 totals 16 residues. The J segment lost 4 bases and the V segment lost 3 bases, leaving 10 bases of the junction unmatched. CDR3 coding DNA: TGTGCCATCAGTGACGACGGGAGGGCCGGGGGAGAGACCCAGTACTTC. Its protein is CAISDDGRAGGETQYF.

The chain recombines TRBV5-1 with TRBJ1-2; TRBD1 matches 7 bases. V gave up 3 bases and J gave up 2 bases; unmatched junction bases: 4. Per germline, CDR1 SGHRS and CDR2 YFSETQ. This CDR3 contains 14 residues. The CDR3 nucleotides read TGCGCCAGCAGCTGGGACAGCCGGAACTATGGCTACACCTTC. Its protein product is CASSWDSRNYGYTF.

The chain links TRBV3-1 (or the pseudogene TRBV3-2) to TRBJ2-7; 14 bases align to TRBD2. CDR3 size: 17 residues. With V trimmed by 4 bases and J by 0 bases, 5 bases remained unmatched. Germline-derived CDR1 and CDR2 are LGHDT and YNNKEL (reference sequence). The CDR3 reads CASSPQGLAGGSYEQYF. The CDR3 DNA reads as TGTGCCAGCAGCCCTCAAGGACTAGCGGGAGGCTCCTACGAGCAGTACTTC.

The rearrangement joins TRBV2 to TRBJ2-7, with 9 bases identical to TRBD1. The CDR3 is 13 amino acids. V dropped 6 bases and J dropped 6; count of bases not matched to a gene: 6. Germline V CDR1 and CDR2: SNHLY, FYNNEI. The CDR3 loop reads CASRGTGQSEQYF. For the CDR3, the DNA is TGTGCCAGCAGAGGGACAGGGCAAAGCGAGCAGTACTTC.

This rearrangement joins TRBV19 to TRBJ1-5; perhaps TRBD1 as D (6 bases). From germline, CDR1 is LNHDA and CDR2 SQIVND (reference sequence). V lost 10 bases to trimming and J lost 7 bases, with 14 bases between them. The CDR3 has 12 residues. The CDR3 protein is CATDGGLQPQHF. The CDR3 DNA sequence: TGTGCCACCGACGGGGGGCTCCAGCCCCAGCATTTT.